The clone carrying this T cell receptor beta chain was found many times. Antigen: not known. The data are from a study of T cell repertoires in cytomegalovirus infection. Study observations and caveats: Predominance within the ex vivo response was attributable to HLA-C-restricted CMV-specific TCR beta clonotypes. Identification of carriers of CMV plus the relevant HLA was performed using cumulative public TCR beta family frequency.

MiXCR, run by TCRdb on the reads, gives a single entry per CDR3 protein. Of roughly 730,000 distinct CDR3 sequences listed, around a third are singletons. Trimming cost V 1 base and J 1 base, with 10 bases left between them. The CDR3 spans 15 residues. Germline values: CDR1 SGHVS, CDR2 FQNEAQ. The gene calls are TRBV7-8 and TRBJ2-5, with D possibly matching TRBD2 (5 bases). The specimen was cultured PBMCs, collected from culture after CMV antigen stimulation. The clonotype was recovered from a human donor in good health (CMV status not recorded). Some clones in this sample may be carry-over from other donors' samples. CDR3 in amino acids: CASSLGLRVQETQYF. As DNA, the CDR3 is TGTGCCAGCAGCTTAGGACTGCGGGTCCAAGAGACCCAGTACTTC.